This T cell receptor (beta chain) was sequenced for a study of low-dose radiotherapy and immunotherapy resistance in tumors. Study summary: Patients of Cohort 1 had 0.5 Gy fractions every 2 weeks, which summed to 6.5 Gy. Intravenous administration to patients comprised nivolumab at 240 mg every two weeks and ipilimumab at 1 mg/kg every six weeks. At a dose of 200 mg/m2, intravenous cyclophosphamide was given every two weeks, one day before radiation and immunotherapy.

First-strand cDNA relied on TRAV- and TRBV-specific primers spanning alpha and beta chains. TCRs were amplified for approximately 21 PCR cycles with a constant-region primer and V-primer adapter. TCRdb independently ran MiXCR on the reads; one entry per CDR3 protein. The sample has around 80,000 distinct CDR3 sequences, about 20% seen once. The time point: before trial treatment. Eligibility required advanced solid tumors lacking tumor-infiltrating lymphocytes. This clonotype has a count of ten or more. This CDR3 comprises 15 residues. Germline assignment: CDR1 SGHAT and CDR2 FQNNGV. Trimming stripped 2 bases from V and 1 base from J, with 10 bases between.

The chain is built from TRBV11-2 and TRBJ2-3; D remains ambiguous. The sequencing here drew on PBMCs, taken before treatment. The TCR comes from a male donor with prostate cancer. CDR3: CASSLTGWGTDTQYF. CDR3 sequence (DNA): TGTGCCAGCAGCTTAACCGGGTGGGGCACAGATACGCAGTATTTT.